Detailed here is one T cell receptor (beta chain). The repertoire was sequenced with immunoSEQ multiplex PCR; TCRdb's copy has only in-frame clones and lacks some. The sample gives 100,000 or so clones, approximately 58% of which show up once; around a third is in the top ten. This sample is drawn from a study of cytotoxic CD8 clonotypes in ibrutinib-treated CLL. The TCR was taken from a human donor with chronic lymphocytic leukemia. The sample consisted of PBMCs, taken after 24 months of ibrutinib treatment.

CDR3 bases: TGTGCCACCAGCCGTCCGGGGGCGGGAACCTCCAATACGCAGTATTTT. Its protein is CATSRPGAGTSNTQYF. The chain has TRBV15 and TRBJ2-3; D is perhaps TRBD1 or TRBD2 (6 bases each). In germline, CDR1 is LNHNV, CDR2 YYDKDF (reference sequence). The CDR3 consists of 16 residues. V was pared by 5 bases and J by 7 bases, with 22 bases between.